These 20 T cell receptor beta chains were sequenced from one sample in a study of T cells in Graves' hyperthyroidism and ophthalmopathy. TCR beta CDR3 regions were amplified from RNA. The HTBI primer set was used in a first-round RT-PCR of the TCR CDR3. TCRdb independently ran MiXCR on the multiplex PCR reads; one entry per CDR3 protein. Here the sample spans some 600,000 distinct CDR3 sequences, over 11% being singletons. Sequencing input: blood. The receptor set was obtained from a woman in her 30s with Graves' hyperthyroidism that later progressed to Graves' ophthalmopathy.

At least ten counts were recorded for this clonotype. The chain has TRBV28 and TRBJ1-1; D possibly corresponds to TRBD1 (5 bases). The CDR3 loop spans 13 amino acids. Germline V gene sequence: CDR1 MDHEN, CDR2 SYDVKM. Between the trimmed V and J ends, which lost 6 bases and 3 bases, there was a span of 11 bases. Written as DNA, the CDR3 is TGTGCCAGCAGCTCCGGGACTCACACTGAAGCTTTCTTT. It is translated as CASSSGTHTEAFF.

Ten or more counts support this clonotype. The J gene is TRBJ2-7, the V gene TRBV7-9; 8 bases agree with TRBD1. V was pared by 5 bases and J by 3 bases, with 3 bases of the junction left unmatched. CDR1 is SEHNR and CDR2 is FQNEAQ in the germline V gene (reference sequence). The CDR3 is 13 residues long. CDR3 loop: CASSLQGGYEQYF. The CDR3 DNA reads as TGTGCCAGCAGCCTACAGGGGGGCTACGAGCAGTACTTC.

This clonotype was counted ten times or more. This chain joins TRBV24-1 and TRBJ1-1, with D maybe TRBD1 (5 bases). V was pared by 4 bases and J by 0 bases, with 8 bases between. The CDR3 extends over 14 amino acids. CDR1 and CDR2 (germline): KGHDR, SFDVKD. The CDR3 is CATSDGHLNTEAFF. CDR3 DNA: TGTGCCACCAGTGACGGACACCTGAACACTGAAGCTTTCTTT.

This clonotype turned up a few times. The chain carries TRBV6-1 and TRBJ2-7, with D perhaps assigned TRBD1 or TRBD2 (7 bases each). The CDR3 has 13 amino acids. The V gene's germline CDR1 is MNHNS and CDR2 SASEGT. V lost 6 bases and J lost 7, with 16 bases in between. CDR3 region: CASRGGGYREQYF. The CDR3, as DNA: TGTGCCAGCAGGGGAGGGGGCTATAGGGAGCAGTACTTC.

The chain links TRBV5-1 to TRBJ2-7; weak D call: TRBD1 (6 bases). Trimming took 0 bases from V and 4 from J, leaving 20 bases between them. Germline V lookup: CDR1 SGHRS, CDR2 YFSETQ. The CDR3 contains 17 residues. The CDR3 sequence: CASSLGAGQRHIYEQYF. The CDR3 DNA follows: TGCGCCAGCAGCTTGGGGGCCGGACAGCGCCATATATACGAGCAGTACTTC. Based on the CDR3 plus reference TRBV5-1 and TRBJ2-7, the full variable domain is KAGVTQTPRYLIKTRGQQVTLSCSPISGHRSVSWYQQTPGQGLQFLFEYFSETQRNKGNFPGRFSGRQFSNSRSEMNVSTLELGDSALYLCASSLGAGQRHIYEQYFGPGTRLTVT.

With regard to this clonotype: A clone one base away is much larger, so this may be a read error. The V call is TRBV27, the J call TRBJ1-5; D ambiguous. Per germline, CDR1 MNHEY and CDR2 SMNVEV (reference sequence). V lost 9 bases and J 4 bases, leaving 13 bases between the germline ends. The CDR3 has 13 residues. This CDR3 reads CARRMRGNQPQHF. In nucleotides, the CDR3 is TGTGCCAGAAGGATGCGGGGAAATCAGCCCCAGCATTTT.

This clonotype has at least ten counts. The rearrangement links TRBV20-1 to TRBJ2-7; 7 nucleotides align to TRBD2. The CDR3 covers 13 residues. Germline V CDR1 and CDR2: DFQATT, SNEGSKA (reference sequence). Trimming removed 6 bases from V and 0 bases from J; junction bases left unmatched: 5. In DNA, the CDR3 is TGCAGTGCCGGGGGGACCAGCTCCTACGAGCAGTACTTC. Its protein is CSAGGTSSYEQYF.

Here the CDR3 DNA reads TGTGCCAGCAGTTACTCCGGCAGGGGAGGCACCGGGGAGCTGTTTTTT. This encodes CASSYSGRGGTGELFF. The chain couples TRBV6-5 to TRBJ2-2; D could derive from TRBD1 or TRBD2 (6 bases each). The V gene's germline CDR1 is MNHEY and CDR2 SVGAGI. V lost 0 bases and J 4 bases, leaving 12 bases between the germline ends. The CDR3 is 16 residues long.

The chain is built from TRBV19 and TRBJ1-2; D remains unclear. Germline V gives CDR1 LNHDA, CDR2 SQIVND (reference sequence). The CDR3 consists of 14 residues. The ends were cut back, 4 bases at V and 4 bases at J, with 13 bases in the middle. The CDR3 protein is CASSTHSTIYGYTF. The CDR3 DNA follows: TGTGCCAGTAGTACTCACAGTACTATCTATGGCTACACCTTC.

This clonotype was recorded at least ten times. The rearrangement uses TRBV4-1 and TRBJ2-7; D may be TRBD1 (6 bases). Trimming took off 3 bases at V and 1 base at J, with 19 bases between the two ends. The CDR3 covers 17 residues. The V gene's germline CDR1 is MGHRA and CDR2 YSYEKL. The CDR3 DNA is TGCGCCAGCAGCCATGCAGGGGCTGCTATAGTGTCCTACGAGCAGTACTTC. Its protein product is CASSHAGAAIVSYEQYF.

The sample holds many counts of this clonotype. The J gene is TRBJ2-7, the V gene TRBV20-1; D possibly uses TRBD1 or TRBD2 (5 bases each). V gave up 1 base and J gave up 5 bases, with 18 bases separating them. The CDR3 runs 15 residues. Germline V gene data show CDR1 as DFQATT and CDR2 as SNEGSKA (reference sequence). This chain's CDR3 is CSARVPAREKNEQYF. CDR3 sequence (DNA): TGCAGTGCTAGAGTCCCAGCCAGGGAGAAGAACGAGCAGTACTTC.

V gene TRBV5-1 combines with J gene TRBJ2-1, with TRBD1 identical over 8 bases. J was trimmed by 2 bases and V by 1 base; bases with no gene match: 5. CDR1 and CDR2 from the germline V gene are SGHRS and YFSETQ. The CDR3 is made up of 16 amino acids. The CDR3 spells CASSLYRDRPYNEQFF. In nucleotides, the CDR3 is TGCGCCAGCAGCTTGTACCGGGACAGGCCCTACAATGAGCAGTTCTTC.

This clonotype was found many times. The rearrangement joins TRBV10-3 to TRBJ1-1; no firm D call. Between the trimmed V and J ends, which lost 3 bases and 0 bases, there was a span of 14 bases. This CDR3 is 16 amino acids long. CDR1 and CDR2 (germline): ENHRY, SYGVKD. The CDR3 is CAISEGTSLVNTEAFF. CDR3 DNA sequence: TGTGCCATCAGTGAAGGAACCAGCCTTGTGAACACTGAAGCTTTCTTT.

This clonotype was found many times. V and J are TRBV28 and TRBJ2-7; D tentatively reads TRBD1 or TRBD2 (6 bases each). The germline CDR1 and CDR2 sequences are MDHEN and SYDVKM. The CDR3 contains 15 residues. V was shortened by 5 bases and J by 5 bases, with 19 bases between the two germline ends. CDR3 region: CASSGVGGGDNEQYF. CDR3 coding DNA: TGTGCCAGCAGTGGGGTCGGGGGTGGGGACAACGAGCAGTACTTC.

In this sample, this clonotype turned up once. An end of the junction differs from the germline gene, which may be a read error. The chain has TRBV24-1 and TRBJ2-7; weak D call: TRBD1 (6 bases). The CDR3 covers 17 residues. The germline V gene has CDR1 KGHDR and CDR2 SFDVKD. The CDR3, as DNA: TGTGCCACCAGTGATTTGGGGTACAGGGCGGCAACGGACGAGCTGTACTTC. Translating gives CATSDLGYRAATDELYF.

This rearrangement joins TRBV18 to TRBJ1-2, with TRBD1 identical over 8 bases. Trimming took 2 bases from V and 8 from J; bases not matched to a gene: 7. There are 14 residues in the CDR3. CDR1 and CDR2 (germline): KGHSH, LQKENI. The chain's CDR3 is CASSPGQGGAGYTF. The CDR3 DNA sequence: TGTGCCAGCTCACCAGGACAGGGCGGAGCAGGCTACACCTTC.

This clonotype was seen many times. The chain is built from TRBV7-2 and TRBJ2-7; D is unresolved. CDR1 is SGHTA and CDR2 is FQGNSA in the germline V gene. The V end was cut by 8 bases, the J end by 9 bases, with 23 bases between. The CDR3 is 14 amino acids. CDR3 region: CASGPGREKTGQYF. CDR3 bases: TGTGCCAGCGGGCCTGGACGCGAGAAAACGGGGCAGTACTTC.

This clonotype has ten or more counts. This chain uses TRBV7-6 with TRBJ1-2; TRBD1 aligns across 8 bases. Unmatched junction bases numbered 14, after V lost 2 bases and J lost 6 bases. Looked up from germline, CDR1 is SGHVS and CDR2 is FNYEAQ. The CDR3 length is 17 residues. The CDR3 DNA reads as TGTGCCAGCAGCTTAAAGCAGGACAGGGTAATCAGAGATGGCTACACCTTC. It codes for CASSLKQDRVIRDGYTF.

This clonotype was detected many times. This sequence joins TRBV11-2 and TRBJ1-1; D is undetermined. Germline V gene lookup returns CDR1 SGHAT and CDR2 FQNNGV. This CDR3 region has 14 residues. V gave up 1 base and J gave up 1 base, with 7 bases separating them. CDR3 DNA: TGTGCCAGCAGCTTAGCCGATGGGAACACTGAAGCTTTCTTT. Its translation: CASSLADGNTEAFF.

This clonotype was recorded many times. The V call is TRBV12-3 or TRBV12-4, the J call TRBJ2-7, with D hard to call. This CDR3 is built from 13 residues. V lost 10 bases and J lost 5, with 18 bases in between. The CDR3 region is CATSKALFNEQYF. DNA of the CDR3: TGTGCCACCTCCAAGGCTCTCTTTAACGAGCAGTACTTC.